What follows are 18 T cell receptor beta chains derived from one specimen sequenced in a study of response to subunit inactivated influenza vaccine. TCRdb reprocessed the RT-PCR reads with MiXCR, giving one entry per CDR3 protein. The profile covers approximately 530,000 distinct CDR3 sequences, with roughly 8.2% appearing a single time and 10% to 15% taken by the ten largest. Sequencing used PBMCs from blood, obtained about 24 months after vaccination. These receptors were obtained from a man aged 50 to 69 who received an inactivated influenza vaccine.

Concerning this clonotype: A much larger clone is a single base away; this may be a read error. The CDR3 loop reads CASSSAGANVLTF. CDR3 nucleotides: TGTGCCAGCAGTTCAGCTGGGGCCAACGTCCTGACTTTC. The V and J genes are TRBV12-3 or TRBV12-4 and TRBJ2-6; D gene uncertain. Deletions cut 4 bases from V and 2 bases from J, with 3 bases between. This CDR3 comprises 13 residues.

This clonotype occurred many times. The chain recombines TRBV20-1 with TRBJ2-7; D is perhaps TRBD2 (6 bases). The V and J ends lost 3 bases and 2 bases respectively, with 17 bases between them. The germline V gene has CDR1 DFQATT and CDR2 SNEGSKA (reference sequence). The CDR3 totals 15 residues. The DNA for the CDR3 is TGCAGTGCTAGGGCAACTCCGCGGGGTACCTACGAGCAGTACTTC. Translation gives CSARATPRGTYEQYF.

The genes are TRBV6-1 and TRBJ2-7; D remains unclear. CDR3 length: 14 amino acids. From germline, CDR1 is MNHNS and CDR2 SASEGT. Trimming took off 5 bases at V and 3 bases at J, with 14 bases between the two ends. The CDR3 DNA sequence: TGTGCCAGCAGTATAATGGGCGGATACTACGAGCAGTACTTC. Translating gives CASSIMGGYYEQYF.

The chain joins TRBV15 to TRBJ2-5; TRBD2 matches at 7 bases. Germline-derived CDR1 and CDR2 are LNHNV and YYDKDF (reference sequence). Trimming took 7 bases from V and 4 from J; bases not matched to a gene: 6. The CDR3 contains 13 residues. CDR3 loop: CATTGLGVETQYF. The DNA of the CDR3 is TGTGCCACCACCGGACTAGGTGTAGAGACCCAGTACTTC.

V is TRBV20-1 and J is TRBJ1-5; D remains ambiguous. Germline V gene data show CDR1 as DFQATT and CDR2 as SNEGSKA (reference sequence). CDR3 length equals 15 residues. V lost 3 bases to trimming and J lost 0 bases, with 12 bases between them. The CDR3 reads CSARSDGISNQPQHF. The CDR3 DNA sequence: TGCAGTGCTAGGTCCGACGGGATTAGCAATCAGCCCCAGCATTTT.

The CDR3 DNA follows: TGTGCCAGCAGTACCCTAGGACGGGGCACTGAAGCTTTCTTT. It is translated as CASSTLGRGTEAFF. J is TRBJ1-1 and V is TRBV6-2 or TRBV6-3; D is unclear. CDR3 length equals 14 residues. Germline CDR1 reads MNHEY; CDR2 reads SVGEGT. V gave up 5 bases and J gave up 4 bases, with 14 bases separating them.

This chain uses TRBV20-1 with TRBJ2-1; D gene unclear. The CDR3 runs to 14 residues. CDR1 and CDR2 (germline): DFQATT, SNEGSKA (reference sequence). Trimming took off 5 bases at V and 1 base at J, with 12 bases between the two ends. For the CDR3, the DNA is TGCAGTGCTGACCTTTTCCCTTCCTACAATGAGCAGTTCTTC. It is translated as CSADLFPSYNEQFF.

The sample holds a few counts of this clonotype. The chain is built from TRBV12-3 or TRBV12-4 and TRBJ2-1; 9 nucleotides line up with TRBD1. The CDR3 runs to 16 residues. V was clipped by 5 bases and J by 2 bases; unmatched bases: 7. DNA of the CDR3: TGTGCCAGCAGTCCCCACCGGGACAGGGCCTACAATGAGCAGTTCTTC. Translated: CASSPHRDRAYNEQFF.

This clonotype was counted only a few times. The V call is TRBV20-1, the J call TRBJ1-4; no definite D call. In germline, CDR1 is DFQATT, CDR2 SNEGSKA (reference sequence). This CDR3 spans 14 amino acids. V was trimmed by 0 bases and J by 6 bases, leaving 11 bases between them. Here the CDR3 reads CSAREGRFDEKLFF. The DNA of the CDR3 is TGCAGTGCTAGAGAGGGCAGGTTTGATGAAAAACTGTTTTTT.

This clonotype was seen repeatedly, ten times or more. V gene TRBV4-3 combines with J gene TRBJ2-2; the D call may be TRBD1 or TRBD2 (5 bases each). The CDR3 sequence is 17 residues long. Germline V gene lookup returns CDR1 LGHNA and CDR2 YSLEER. The V end lost 0 bases, the J end lost 0 bases, and 11 bases lay between the germline ends. In DNA, the CDR3 is TGCGCCAGCAGCCAAGACCTCCGGGGCCCGAACACCGGGGAGCTGTTTTTT. Residues: CASSQDLRGPNTGELFF.

Ten or more counts support this clonotype. The CDR3 DNA reads as TGTGCCAGCAGCTCGACAGGGGCCACCACAGATACGCAGTATTTT. It specifies CASSSTGATTDTQYF. The rearrangement joins TRBV5-6 to TRBJ2-3; 8 bases map to TRBD1. Germline assignment: CDR1 SGHDT and CDR2 YYEEEE. V shed 3 bases and J 2 bases; nucleotides not matched to a gene: 5. The CDR3 length is 15 residues.

V and J are TRBV20-1 and TRBJ2-7; 10 bases line up with TRBD2. The CDR3 extends over 14 amino acids. V lost 5 bases and J lost 0; bases outside the gene matches: 4. Germline CDR1 DFQATT, CDR2 SNEGSKA (reference sequence). The CDR3 DNA reads as TGCAGTGCTCCGCTAGCGGGGGTCTCCTACGAGCAGTACTTC. Residues: CSAPLAGVSYEQYF.

V usage is TRBV13 and J usage is TRBJ2-3; D might be TRBD2 (5 bases). The CDR3 consists of 12 residues. Germline V lookup: CDR1 PRHDT, CDR2 FYEKMQ (reference sequence). Trimming took off 1 base at V and 8 bases at J, with 7 bases between the two ends. CDR3 DNA sequence: TGTGCCAGCAGCTTAGCGGGAACTACGCAGTATTTT. Translated, it gives CASSLAGTTQYF. The entire variable domain, with the rest obtained from reference TRBV13 and TRBJ2-3, is as follows: AAGVIQSPRHLIKEKRETATLKCYPIPRHDTVYWYQQGPGQDPQFLISFYEKMQSDKGSIPDRFSAQQFSDYHSELNMSSLELGDSALYFCASSLAGTTQYFGPGTRLTVL.

This clonotype was detected a few times. The V call is TRBV20-1, the J call TRBJ2-5; perhaps TRBD2 as D (6 bases). Per the germline V gene, CDR1 is DFQATT and CDR2 is SNEGSKA (reference sequence). The CDR3 is 13 residues long. Trimming shortened V by 3 bases and J by 8 bases, and 16 bases separated the two germline ends. This CDR3 is CSASLGDSGTQYF. The CDR3 nucleotides are TGCAGTGCTAGTTTAGGGGACTCCGGCACCCAGTACTTC.

This clonotype was counted only a few times. V and J are TRBV7-3 and TRBJ2-1; 8 nucleotides line up with TRBD2. CDR3 size: 15 residues. J gave up 8 bases and V 3 bases, and 9 bases lay outside the gene matches. Germline CDR1 SGHTA, CDR2 FQGTGA. The CDR3 DNA is TGTGCCAGCAGCTTCGGCGGCGGGGGGCGTTATGAGCAGTTCTTC. Amino acid sequence: CASSFGGGGRYEQFF. Full variable domain (remainder filled in from reference TRBV7-3 and TRBJ2-1): GAGVSQTPSNKVTEKGKYVELRCDPISGHTALYWYRQSLGQGPEFLIYFQGTGAADDSGLPNDRFFAVRPEGSVSTLKIQRTERGDSAVYLCASSFGGGGRYEQFFGPGTRLTVL.

In its sample, this clonotype was seen many times. The chain joins TRBV20-1 to TRBJ1-1; maybe TRBD1 (6 bases). This CDR3 comprises 14 residues. Trimming took off 0 bases at V and 4 bases at J, with 12 bases between the two ends. The germline CDR1 and CDR2 sequences are DFQATT and SNEGSKA (reference sequence). The CDR3 nucleotides read TGCAGTGCTAGAGAGGGGGGCCGGAGCACTGAAGCTTTCTTT. Its protein is CSAREGGRSTEAFF.

The V gene is TRBV20-1, the J gene TRBJ2-1; a possible D gene is TRBD2 (6 bases). Germline V lookup: CDR1 DFQATT, CDR2 SNEGSKA (reference sequence). V gave up 5 bases and J gave up 7 bases, with 18 bases separating them. The CDR3 consists of 14 residues. The DNA for the CDR3 is TGCAGTGCTCCACCAGCCGGGGGTTATAATGAGCAGTTCTTC. It encodes CSAPPAGGYNEQFF.

This chain connects TRBV7-2 to TRBJ2-7; 8 positions agree with TRBD1. V was clipped by 5 bases and J by 3 bases; unmatched bases: 6. Germline V gene sequence: CDR1 SGHTA, CDR2 FQGNSA. There are 14 residues in the CDR3. The CDR3, as DNA: TGTGCCAGCAGCCGATGGACAGGGAACTACGAGCAGTACTTC. Its protein is CASSRWTGNYEQYF.